Detailed here is one T cell receptor beta chain. A junction end diverges from the germline sequence, so it may reflect a read error. The CDR3 length is 13 residues. Per the germline V gene, CDR1 is SEHNR and CDR2 is FQNEAQ (reference sequence). Only in-frame clones appear in the TCRdb table, and some are missing; sequencing was by immunoSEQ multiplex PCR. The sample includes about 34,000 clones, approximately 86% of them seen just once. The data belong to a study of control samples from healthy donors and cancer patients. The sequencing sample was made of PBMCs. V is TRBV7-9 and J is TRBJ2-1; 11 positions agree with TRBD2. This TCR was sampled from a woman in her forties with lung cancer. CDR3 DNA: TGTGCCAGCAGCTTAGTGGGTAGCGGGGGGGCGCTCTTC. It specifies CASSLVGSGGALF.